A single sample is the source of the 9 T cell receptor beta chains below, sequenced in a study of T cells in Graves' hyperthyroidism and ophthalmopathy. Researchers amplified the TCR beta CDR3 regions from RNA transcripts. A set of HTBI primers served as the primers for a first-round RT-PCR of the TCR CDR3. TCRdb fed the multiplex PCR reads into MiXCR, producing one record per CDR3 protein. The repertoire consists of almost 350,000 distinct CDR3 sequences, with around 18% occurring once and the leading ten covering 15% to 19%. Sequenced: blood. The receptors shown here come from a woman in her 40s with Graves' ophthalmopathy.

The chain recombines TRBV3-1 with TRBJ2-7; D is perhaps TRBD2 (6 bases). Trimming shortened V by 5 bases and J by 1 base, and 12 bases separated the two germline ends. The CDR3 runs to 14 residues. Germline V gene data show CDR1 as LGHDT and CDR2 as YNNKEL (reference sequence). CDR3 coding DNA: TGTGCCAGCAGCGACCGGGACTTATCCTACGAGCAGTACTTC. Translation: CASSDRDLSYEQYF.

This clonotype was seen many times. The rearrangement links TRBV30 to TRBJ1-1, with D unresolved. This CDR3 is built from 12 residues. V was cut by 1 base and J by 5 bases, with 8 bases left in between. Looked up from germline, CDR1 is GTSNPN and CDR2 is SVGIG (reference sequence). The CDR3 reads CAWSAPRTEAFF. For the CDR3, the DNA is TGTGCCTGGAGTGCCCCTCGGACTGAAGCTTTCTTT.

This clonotype was seen a handful of times. The genes are TRBV28 and TRBJ1-1, with D perhaps matching TRBD1 (5 bases). The CDR3 covers 14 residues. V was shortened by 6 bases and J by 1 base, with 12 bases between the two germline ends. Germline V gene data show CDR1 as MDHEN and CDR2 as SYDVKM. CDR3 coding DNA: TGTGCCAGCAGACAGGCAGGGCCGAACACTGAAGCTTTCTTT. Translated: CASRQAGPNTEAFF.

J is TRBJ1-2 and V is TRBV4-3; 7 bases map to TRBD1. Germline-derived CDR1 and CDR2 are LGHNA and YSLEER. The J segment lost 4 bases and the V segment lost 1 base, leaving 9 bases of the junction unmatched. This CDR3 has 16 residues. The DNA for the CDR3 is TGCGCCAGCAGCCAAGCCCCCCAGGGGGATATCTATGGCTACACCTTC. It encodes CASSQAPQGDIYGYTF.

There are many counts of this clonotype. J is TRBJ2-7 and V is TRBV6-2 or TRBV6-3, with 7 bases identical to TRBD2. Trimming at V came to 1 base and at J to 1 base, leaving 7 bases not matched to a gene. Germline lookup yields CDR1 MNHEY and CDR2 SVGEGT. The CDR3 loop spans 16 amino acids. The CDR3 loop is CASSYLARDYSYEQYF. As DNA, the CDR3 is TGTGCCAGCAGTTACTTGGCCCGGGACTATTCCTACGAGCAGTACTTC.

This clonotype was counted many times. DNA for the CDR3: TGTGCCAGCAGTTTTAGGGGTCTAGTAGCGGGCCCCTACGAGCAGTACTTC. Translated, it gives CASSFRGLVAGPYEQYF. The rearrangement joins TRBV12-3 or TRBV12-4 to TRBJ2-7; TRBD2 matches 7 bases. J lost 2 bases, V lost 3 bases, and 13 bases had no gene match. This CDR3 is built from 17 residues.

This clonotype was seen ten or more times. The chain joins TRBV28 to TRBJ1-5; TRBD1 aligns across 9 bases. Germline trimming cut 7 bases from V and 6 bases from J; bases unmatched to any gene: 13. Germline V gene lookup returns CDR1 MDHEN and CDR2 SYDVKM. This CDR3 has 16 amino acids. For the CDR3, the DNA is TGTGCCAGCACGTTGAGGGCCGGACAGGGGCTTCAGCCCCAGCATTTT. Translated, it gives CASTLRAGQGLQPQHF.

The V call is TRBV6-1, the J call TRBJ2-7; 13 bases agree with TRBD2. CDR3 length equals 15 residues. The germline CDR1 and CDR2 sequences are MNHNS and SASEGT. With 7 bases clipped from V and 5 bases from J, the junction kept 8 bases outside the gene matches. CDR3 sequence (DNA): TGTGCCAGCAAAACTAGCGGGAGGGCCAGGGACGAGCAGTACTTC. Protein sequence: CASKTSGRARDEQYF.

This clonotype was seen at least ten times. DNA of the CDR3: TGCGCCAGCAGCCAAGCCTATAACACTGAAGCTTTCTTT. Residues: CASSQAYNTEAFF. The rearrangement joins TRBV4-1 to TRBJ1-1; D gene unclear. Germline V gene lookup returns CDR1 MGHRA and CDR2 YSYEKL. Trimming took 1 base from V and 2 from J, leaving 5 bases between them. This CDR3 comprises 13 residues.